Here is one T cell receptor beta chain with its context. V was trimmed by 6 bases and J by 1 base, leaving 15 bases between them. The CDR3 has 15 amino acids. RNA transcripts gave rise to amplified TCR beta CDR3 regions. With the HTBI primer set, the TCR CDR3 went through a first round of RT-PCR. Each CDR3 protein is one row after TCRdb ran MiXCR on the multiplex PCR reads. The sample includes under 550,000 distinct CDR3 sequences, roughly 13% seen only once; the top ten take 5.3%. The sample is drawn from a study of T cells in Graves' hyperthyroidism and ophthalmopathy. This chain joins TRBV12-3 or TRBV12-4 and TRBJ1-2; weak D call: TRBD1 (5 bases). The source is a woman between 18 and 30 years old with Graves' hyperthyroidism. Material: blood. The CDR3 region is CASSIRGRNNYGYTF. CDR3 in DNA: TGTGCCAGCAGCATACGGGGACGGAATAACTATGGCTACACCTTC.